Below are 16 T cell receptor beta chains sequenced from a single sample in a study of T cell repertoires in ileal Crohn's disease (dated by TCRdb to about 2019). Preparation of the library involved the immunoSEQ multiplex PCR assay. Drawn from immuneACCESS, this table holds only the in-frame rearrangements with V and J called that TCRdb kept. Clones are partly lost; checked studies trace under half to an unresolved V gene and leave the rest unexplained. The sample table contains a few thousand clones; only one count was recorded for just over 95% of them. Less than 1.5% of the sample is taken by the ten largest. The specimen sequenced was ileal tissue. Receptors originate from an adult with Crohn's disease.

The chain carries TRBV6-6 and TRBJ2-2, with D unresolved. CDR3 length: 16 amino acids. With 5 bases removed from V and 0 bases from J, the gap between germline ends came to 13 bases. Germline-derived CDR1 and CDR2 are MNHNY and SVGAGI (reference sequence). The CDR3 here is CASSPRSRSNTGELFF. The CDR3 bases are TGTGCCAGCAGTCCCCGCAGCAGGTCGAACACCGGGGAGCTGTTTTTT.

The chain couples TRBV4-2 to TRBJ1-1; D is uncertain. Germline CDR1 and CDR2: LGHNA and YNFKEQ. Trimming shortened V by 3 bases and J by 2 bases, and 10 bases separated the two germline ends. The length of the CDR3 is 14 residues. The CDR3 loop is CASSQVDINTEAFF. The CDR3 coding sequence is TGTGCCAGCAGCCAGGTTGACATCAACACTGAAGCTTTCTTT.

This clone has only one observation. The V and J genes are TRBV27 and TRBJ2-3; 12 bases map to TRBD2. Looked up from germline, CDR1 is MNHEY and CDR2 is SMNVEV (reference sequence). Trimming at V came to 2 bases and at J to 6 bases, leaving 9 bases not matched to a gene. The CDR3 is 17 residues long. The CDR3 DNA is TGTGCCAGCAGTTTAATCTCCCGACTAGCGGGAGATGATACGCAGTATTTT. Its translation: CASSLISRLAGDDTQYF.

The V call is TRBV11-2, the J call TRBJ1-5; no firm D call. The germline V and J ends were trimmed by 0 bases and 7 bases, with 7 bases remaining between them. Germline CDR1 and CDR2: SGHAT and FQNNGV. The CDR3 has 13 amino acids. CDR3 sequence reads: CASSLDSQQPQHF. CDR3 in DNA: TGTGCCAGCAGCTTAGATTCCCAACAGCCCCAGCATTTT.

The chain combines TRBV6-6 with TRBJ1-2; no clear D. Germline V lookup: CDR1 MNHNY, CDR2 SVGAGI (reference sequence). The CDR3 runs to 13 residues. The germline V and J ends were trimmed by 6 bases and 3 bases, with 11 bases remaining between them. CDR3 loop: CASSPGRDYGYTF. CDR3 DNA: TGTGCCAGCAGCCCCGGGAGGGACTATGGCTACACCTTC.

The chain carries TRBV4-2 and TRBJ2-1; the match to TRBD2 covers 10 bases. CDR1 is LGHNA, CDR2 YNFKEQ, per germline. This CDR3 region has 15 residues. With 5 bases clipped from V and 5 bases from J, the junction kept 6 bases outside the gene matches. Here the CDR3 reads CASSWGLAPDNEQFF. The CDR3 DNA reads TGTGCCAGCAGCTGGGGACTAGCGCCCGACAATGAGCAGTTCTTC.

This clone came up once. This sequence joins TRBV7-6 and TRBJ1-1; possibly TRBD1 for D (6 bases). In germline, CDR1 is SGHVS, CDR2 FNYEAQ. The CDR3 is made up of 17 amino acids. Trimming removed 1 base at V and 1 base at J, with 16 bases between. CDR3: CASSLGQEPVGNTEAFF. Written as DNA, the CDR3 is TGTGCCAGCAGCTTAGGACAGGAGCCGGTAGGGAACACTGAAGCTTTCTTT.

CDR3 sequence: CAISARWGGYDTEAFF. In nucleotides, the CDR3 is TGTGCCATCAGTGCCCGATGGGGGGGCTATGACACTGAAGCTTTCTTT. J is TRBJ1-1 and V is TRBV10-3, with D maybe TRBD1 (6 bases). CDR3 length: 16 residues. V was cut by 4 bases and J by 3 bases, with 18 bases left in between. From germline, CDR1 is ENHRY and CDR2 SYGVKD.

The rearrangement joins TRBV27 to TRBJ1-6, with D possibly matching TRBD1 (6 bases). This CDR3 region has 13 residues. V was clipped by 5 bases and J by 8 bases, with 10 bases between them. CDR1 and CDR2 (germline): MNHEY, SMNVEV (reference sequence). The chain's CDR3 is CASSIYRDSPLHF. The CDR3 coding sequence is TGTGCCAGCAGTATATACAGGGATTCACCCCTCCACTTT.

The sample holds one count of this clone. The V gene is TRBV5-5, the J gene TRBJ1-6; D is undetermined. CDR1 SGHKS and CDR2 YYEKEE come from the germline V gene (reference sequence). V shed 1 base and J shed 5 bases, with 13 bases lying between them. This CDR3 is built from 16 residues. CDR3 nucleotide sequence: TGTGCCAGCAGCTTGTTTTCCGCCGGTGATAATTCACCCCTCCACTTT. This codes for CASSLFSAGDNSPLHF.

This chain links TRBV4-1 with TRBJ1-1; D gene ambiguous. Germline values: CDR1 MGHRA, CDR2 YSYEKL. The CDR3 is 14 amino acids. Between the trimmed V and J ends, which lost 0 bases and 4 bases, there was a span of 9 bases. The CDR3 is CASSQDTSATEAFF. The CDR3 region has the DNA TGCGCCAGCAGCCAAGATACGAGTGCCACTGAAGCTTTCTTT.

This clone showed up just once. The rearrangement links TRBV19 to TRBJ2-7; unclear D gene. Germline V gene lookup returns CDR1 LNHDA and CDR2 SQIVND (reference sequence). Trimming took off 5 bases at V and 2 bases at J, with 16 bases between the two ends. The CDR3 length is 15 residues. This CDR3 is CASSSGPEMAYEQYF. The CDR3 DNA is TGTGCCAGTAGTTCTGGCCCGGAGATGGCCTACGAGCAGTACTTC.

The V and J genes are TRBV29-1 and TRBJ1-1; the match to TRBD1 covers 7 bases. V gave up 3 bases and J gave up 10 bases; unmatched junction bases: 14. Germline V gene sequence: CDR1 SQVTM, CDR2 ANQGSEA. This CDR3 is 14 amino acids long. The DNA for the CDR3 is TGCAGCGTTGATGCTCAGTCAGGGGGTCTGGTAGCTTTCTTT. This encodes CSVDAQSGGLVAFF.

V and J are TRBV18 and TRBJ2-5; D possibly corresponds to TRBD2 (6 bases). This CDR3 is built from 14 residues. V lost 3 bases to trimming and J lost 5 bases, with 13 bases between them. Germline CDR1 is KGHSH and CDR2 is LQKENI. This CDR3 is CASSPGRGIETQYF. The CDR3 bases are TGTGCCAGCTCACCCGGCCGGGGGATCGAGACCCAGTACTTC.

The chain combines TRBV7-7 with TRBJ2-2; D is uncertain. The CDR3 is 13 amino acids. With 3 bases removed from V and 2 bases from J, the gap between germline ends came to 4 bases. Germline CDR1 and CDR2: SSHAT and FNYEAQ (reference sequence). The CDR3 DNA sequence: TGTGCCAGCAGCTTTACAAACACCGGGGAGCTGTTTTTT. As protein: CASSFTNTGELFF.

The chain uses TRBV11-3 and TRBJ1-4; possibly TRBD1 for D (6 bases). V lost 0 bases and J lost 9, with 17 bases in between. The CDR3 is made up of 16 amino acids. CDR1 is SGHNT and CDR2 is YENEEA in the germline V gene. The CDR3 sequence is CASSLDPSGQRQKLFF. CDR3 nucleotide sequence: TGTGCCAGCAGCTTAGATCCGTCGGGACAACGTCAAAAACTGTTTTTT.